The 9 T cell receptor beta chains in this list originate from one sample, sequenced in a study of blood T cells in healthy people across ages. It was with a sample-barcoded 5' primer and a J-beta primer mix that a second PCR of about 6 to 11 cycles was run. TCRdb redid the calling of the 5' RACE reads with MiXCR, one entry per CDR3 protein. The data hold about 1,500,000 distinct CDR3 sequences, with 25% to 30% observed a single time. The material sequenced was blood. These receptors were taken from a woman in her twenties or thirties in good health.

This chain's CDR3 is CASSQGQGGDTQYF. The CDR3 nucleotides read TGTGCCAGCAGCCAGGGACAGGGCGGCGATACGCAGTATTTT. This chain uses TRBV5-6 with TRBJ2-3; 9 bases agree with TRBD1. Germline lookup yields CDR1 SGHDT and CDR2 YYEEEE. CDR3 length equals 14 residues. The trim removed 4 bases at V and 6 bases at J, leaving 6 bases unmatched. The full variable domain, in which reference TRBV5-6 and TRBJ2-3 provide the parts outside the CDR3, is DAGVTQSPTHLIKTRGQQVTLRCSPKSGHDTVSWYQQALGQGPQFIFQYYEEEERQRGNFPDRFSGHQFPNYSSELNVNALLLGDSALYLCASSQGQGGDTQYFGPGTRLTVL.

This clonotype was observed at least ten times. This rearrangement joins TRBV6-2 or TRBV6-3 to TRBJ2-7; 9 nucleotides agree with TRBD1. Trimming took 5 bases from V and 4 from J; bases not matched to a gene: 9. Germline CDR1 is MNHEY and CDR2 is SVGEGT. The length of the CDR3 is 15 residues. The CDR3 nucleotides read TGTGCCAGCAGTGGCGAGGGGACAGGGTCTTACGAGCAGTACTTC. The encoded protein is CASSGEGTGSYEQYF.

This clonotype was detected many times. The CDR3 loop reads CASSAGTSGGLYEQFF. The CDR3 DNA is TGTGCCAGCAGCGCCGGGACTAGCGGGGGGTTGTATGAGCAGTTCTTC. The rearrangement uses TRBV9 and TRBJ2-1; 15 bases line up with TRBD2. The length of the CDR3 is 16 residues. CDR1 and CDR2 (germline): SGDLS, YYNGEE. V lost 3 bases and J lost 8; bases outside the gene matches: 6.

This clonotype appeared a few times. The gene calls are TRBV27 and TRBJ2-7; D uncertain. Deletions cut 5 bases from V and 3 bases from J, with 8 bases between. Germline assignment: CDR1 MNHEY and CDR2 SMNVEV (reference sequence). The CDR3 loop spans 12 amino acids. The CDR3 loop is CASSKSNYEQYF. The CDR3 coding sequence is TGTGCCAGCAGTAAATCGAACTACGAGCAGTACTTC.

This clonotype was detected only a few times. This rearrangement joins TRBV20-1 to TRBJ2-1; no clear D. CDR1 is DFQATT and CDR2 is SNEGSKA in the germline V gene (reference sequence). The V end lost 6 bases, the J end lost 2 bases, and 17 bases lay between the germline ends. The CDR3 covers 15 residues. DNA of the CDR3: TGCAGTGCCCTCCCCTTTCGCGGCACCTACAATGAGCAGTTCTTC. Translating it yields CSALPFRGTYNEQFF.

The chain couples TRBV2 to TRBJ2-7; D gene ambiguous. V lost 4 bases and J 2 bases, leaving 15 bases between the germline ends. This CDR3 has 15 residues. Germline V lookup: CDR1 SNHLY, CDR2 FYNNEI. In nucleotides, the CDR3 is TGTGCCAGCAGTGCTGGTAGGGATGCAGCCTACGAGCAGTACTTC. This sequence encodes CASSAGRDAAYEQYF. Using reference TRBV2 and TRBJ2-7 for the parts outside the CDR3, the full variable domain is EPEVTQTPSHQVTQMGQEVILRCVPISNHLYFYWYRQILGQKVEFLVSFYNNEISEKSEIFDDQFSVERPDGSNFTLKIRSTKLEDSAMYFCASSAGRDAAYEQYFGPGTRLTVT.

This chain uses TRBV19 with TRBJ1-4, with D possibly matching TRBD1 (5 bases). Trimming shortened V by 6 bases and J by 8 bases, and 16 bases separated the two germline ends. The CDR3 spans 14 residues. The germline V gene encodes CDR1 LNHDA and CDR2 SQIVND (reference sequence). The chain's CDR3 is CASSSGLREEKLFF. For the CDR3, the DNA is TGTGCCAGTAGCTCGGGACTCAGAGAAGAAAAACTGTTTTTT.

A few counts support this clonotype. The gene calls are TRBV5-5 and TRBJ2-7; D might be TRBD2 (6 bases). With 3 bases removed from V and 2 bases from J, the gap between germline ends came to 12 bases. Germline values: CDR1 SGHKS, CDR2 YYEKEE (reference sequence). This CDR3 is 14 amino acids long. CDR3 sequence: CASSYGGATYEQYF. CDR3 nucleotides: TGTGCCAGCAGCTATGGAGGGGCTACCTACGAGCAGTACTTC.

This sequence joins TRBV20-1 and TRBJ2-7, with a weak D call TRBD1 (5 bases). The germline V gene has CDR1 DFQATT and CDR2 SNEGSKA (reference sequence). Trimming pared 3 bases from V and 5 bases from J, leaving 11 bases between. This CDR3 is 12 amino acids long. The CDR3 here is CSASREGNEQYF. DNA of the CDR3: TGCAGTGCTAGCAGGGAAGGCAACGAGCAGTACTTC.